This is a list of T cell receptor beta chains from one sample in a study of blood T cell repertoires in COVID-19. The protocol was immunoSEQ multiplex PCR, while the TCRdb copy is restricted to in-frame clones and leaves out a portion. The sample consists of 150,000 to 200,000 clones, more than 60% of them appearing once. The sequencing sample was made of peripheral blood. These receptors came from a man in his fifties or sixties who had recovered from COVID-19. Both conserved end residues are part of each CDR3. Fields, in order: D gene, V gene, clone size, J gene, CDR3 protein, CDR3 DNA. D genes are given only for firm matches. The size entry is marked missing in some rows and otherwise reads once, few, many or a size class.

d_gene: TRBD1
v_gene: TRBV7-2
abundance: NA
j_gene: TRBJ1-1
CDR3aa: CASSSQGVNTEAFF
CDR3nt: TGTGCCAGCAGCTCTCAGGGGGTGAACACTGAAGCTTTCTTT

d_gene: NA
v_gene: TRBV24-1
abundance: few
j_gene: TRBJ2-1
CDR3aa: CATSAQRSGEQFF
CDR3nt: TGTGCCACCAGTGCCCAGAGGTCGGGGGAGCAGTTCTTC

d_gene: TRBD2
v_gene: TRBV27
abundance: NA
j_gene: TRBJ2-3
CDR3aa: CASSRKGLAGTTDTQYF
CDR3nt: TGTGCCAGCAGTCGAAAGGGACTAGCGGGGACCACAGATACGCAGTATTTT

d_gene: TRBD2
v_gene: TRBV19
abundance: NA
j_gene: TRBJ2-1
CDR3aa: CASSSLAGVYNEQFF
CDR3nt: TGTGCCAGTAGTTCCCTAGCGGGAGTTTACAATGAGCAGTTCTTC

d_gene: NA
v_gene: TRBV5-6
abundance: NA
j_gene: TRBJ1-3
CDR3aa: CASSLASGSRNTIYF
CDR3nt: TGTGCCAGCAGCTTGGCGTCAGGGTCGCGAAACACCATATATTTT

d_gene: NA
v_gene: TRBV20-1
abundance: once
j_gene: TRBJ1-2
CDR3aa: CSANEPGGYTF
CDR3nt: TGCAGTGCTAACGAACCGGGTGGCTACACCTTC

d_gene: NA
v_gene: TRBV25-1
abundance: NA
j_gene: TRBJ1-2
CDR3aa: CASSGQDVFNYGYTF
CDR3nt: TGTGCCAGCAGTGGACAGGACGTTTTTAACTATGGCTACACCTTC

d_gene: NA
v_gene: TRBV7-2
abundance: NA
j_gene: TRBJ2-1
CDR3aa: CASSLALQGAEQFF
CDR3nt: TGTGCCAGCAGCTTAGCCCTACAGGGAGCTGAGCAGTTCTTC

d_gene: TRBD1
v_gene: TRBV3-1/TRBV3-2
abundance: NA
j_gene: TRBJ1-2
CDR3aa: CASSRHQDRAFYGYTF
CDR3nt: TGTGCCAGCAGCCGACACCAGGACAGGGCTTTCTATGGCTACACCTTC

d_gene: TRBD2
v_gene: TRBV5-1
abundance: once
j_gene: TRBJ2-1
CDR3aa: CASSLVAGVRGNEQFF
CDR3nt: TGCGCCAGCAGCTTGGTAGCGGGAGTCAGGGGGAATGAGCAGTTCTTC

d_gene: NA
v_gene: TRBV7-3
abundance: once
j_gene: TRBJ2-5
CDR3aa: CASSLQGTPEETQYF
CDR3nt: TGTGCCAGCAGCTTGCAGGGGACCCCCGAGGAGACCCAGTACTTC

d_gene: TRBD2
v_gene: TRBV5-1
abundance: NA
j_gene: TRBJ2-5
CDR3aa: CASSLVAGVETQYF
CDR3nt: TGCGCCAGCAGCTTGGTAGCGGGAGTTGAGACCCAGTACTTC

d_gene: TRBD2
v_gene: TRBV19
abundance: once
j_gene: TRBJ2-3
CDR3aa: CASSTSGRGDTQYF
CDR3nt: TGTGCCAGTAGCACTAGCGGGAGGGGGGATACGCAGTATTTT

d_gene: NA
v_gene: TRBV7-9
abundance: NA
j_gene: TRBJ2-1
CDR3aa: CASSFGGTYNEQFF
CDR3nt: TGTGCCAGCAGCTTTGGAGGAACCTACAATGAGCAGTTCTTC

d_gene: TRBD1
v_gene: TRBV14
abundance: few
j_gene: TRBJ1-4
CDR3aa: CASSRTGTADEKLFF
CDR3nt: TGTGCCAGCAGCCGGACCGGGACAGCCGATGAAAAACTGTTTTTT

d_gene: TRBD1
v_gene: TRBV15
abundance: NA
j_gene: TRBJ2-7
CDR3aa: CATSKETGGYEQYF
CDR3nt: TGTGCCACCAGCAAAGAGACAGGGGGCTACGAGCAGTACTTC

d_gene: NA
v_gene: TRBV20-1
abundance: NA
j_gene: TRBJ2-1
CDR3aa: CSASLPGSDNEQFF
CDR3nt: TGCAGTGCTAGTCTACCGGGGAGTGACAATGAGCAGTTCTTC

d_gene: TRBD2
v_gene: TRBV5-4
abundance: NA
j_gene: TRBJ2-1
CDR3aa: CASSLSASGHDEQFF
CDR3nt: TGTGCCAGCAGCTTGTCGGCTAGCGGGCATGATGAGCAGTTCTTC

d_gene: NA
v_gene: TRBV4-2
abundance: NA
j_gene: TRBJ1-3
CDR3aa: CASSQRLNSGVSGNTIYF
CDR3nt: TGTGCCAGCAGCCAAAGGTTGAACAGCGGGGTCTCTGGAAACACCATATATTTT

d_gene: TRBD2
v_gene: TRBV7-3
abundance: NA
j_gene: TRBJ2-1
CDR3aa: CASSSGISYNEQFF
CDR3nt: TGTGCCAGCAGTAGCGGGATCTCCTACAATGAGCAGTTCTTC

d_gene: NA
v_gene: TRBV6-5
abundance: NA
j_gene: TRBJ2-7
CDR3aa: CASSYSQGWYEQYF
CDR3nt: TGTGCCAGCAGTTACTCACAGGGTTGGTACGAGCAGTACTTC

d_gene: NA
v_gene: TRBV10-2
abundance: many
j_gene: TRBJ2-1
CDR3aa: CASSESTAKLVF
CDR3nt: TGCGCCAGCAGTGAGTCGACTGCGAAGCTAGTCTTC

d_gene: TRBD2
v_gene: TRBV6-2/TRBV6-3
abundance: once
j_gene: TRBJ2-7
CDR3aa: CASSYLWGGVESYEQYF
CDR3nt: TGTGCCAGCAGTTACCTCTGGGGGGGAGTCGAATCCTACGAGCAGTACTTC

d_gene: NA
v_gene: TRBV20-1
abundance: NA
j_gene: TRBJ2-5
CDR3aa: CSASIVAAGEETQYF
CDR3nt: TGCAGTGCTAGTATTGTCGCGGCAGGGGAAGAGACCCAGTACTTC

d_gene: NA
v_gene: TRBV19
abundance: NA
j_gene: TRBJ2-3
CDR3aa: CASSTHRDADTQYF
CDR3nt: TGTGCCAGTAGTACGCACAGGGACGCAGATACGCAGTATTTT

d_gene: TRBD2
v_gene: TRBV6-4
abundance: NA
j_gene: TRBJ2-1
CDR3aa: CASSLLAGGRNEQFF
CDR3nt: TGTGCCAGCAGCTTACTAGCGGGAGGGCGCAATGAGCAGTTCTTC

d_gene: NA
v_gene: TRBV20-1
abundance: NA
j_gene: TRBJ2-7
CDR3aa: CSAWGVEQYF
CDR3nt: TGCAGTGCTTGGGGGGTCGAGCAGTACTTC

d_gene: NA
v_gene: TRBV5-6
abundance: NA
j_gene: TRBJ1-3
CDR3aa: CASISGRDGNTIYF
CDR3nt: TGTGCCAGCATAAGTGGGAGGGATGGAAACACCATATATTTT

d_gene: NA
v_gene: TRBV11-2
abundance: NA
j_gene: TRBJ2-7
CDR3aa: CASTPRDQSYEQYF
CDR3nt: TGTGCCAGCACCCCGCGGGACCAGTCCTACGAGCAGTACTTC

d_gene: NA
v_gene: TRBV4-1
abundance: once
j_gene: TRBJ2-5
CDR3aa: CASSQGVLLAAKRETQYF
CDR3nt: TGCGCCAGCAGCCAAGGTGTGTTGTTAGCGGCGAAGCGGGAGACCCAGTACTTC

d_gene: NA
v_gene: TRBV7-2
abundance: NA
j_gene: TRBJ2-3
CDR3aa: CASSLDWFPDLTSTDTQYF
CDR3nt: TGTGCCAGCAGCTTAGATTGGTTTCCGGACTTGACTAGCACAGATACGCAGTATTTT

d_gene: NA
v_gene: TRBV6-5
abundance: NA
j_gene: TRBJ2-5
CDR3aa: CASTRRGSQETQYF
CDR3nt: TGTGCCAGCACCAGAAGGGGCAGTCAAGAGACCCAGTACTTC

d_gene: NA
v_gene: TRBV6-2/TRBV6-3
abundance: once
j_gene: TRBJ2-1
CDR3aa: CASSLGLYHEQFF
CDR3nt: TGTGCCAGCAGTCTGGGACTGTACCATGAGCAGTTCTTC

d_gene: TRBD1
v_gene: TRBV7-9
abundance: once
j_gene: TRBJ1-5
CDR3aa: CASSAGTENQPQHF
CDR3nt: TGTGCCAGCAGCGCCGGGACAGAGAATCAGCCCCAGCATTTT

d_gene: TRBD2
v_gene: TRBV5-4
abundance: NA
j_gene: TRBJ2-1
CDR3aa: CASQPTHLLAGRRNEQFF
CDR3nt: TGTGCCAGCCAGCCGACCCATTTACTAGCGGGGCGCCGGAATGAGCAGTTCTTC

d_gene: NA
v_gene: TRBV15
abundance: NA
j_gene: TRBJ2-6
CDR3aa: CATSRTLGNRRMSGANVLTF
CDR3nt: TGTGCCACCAGCAGGACCCTCGGGAATAGAAGAATGTCTGGGGCCAACGTCCTGACTTTC

d_gene: TRBD1
v_gene: TRBV18
abundance: NA
j_gene: TRBJ2-7
CDR3aa: CASSPGTGPGEQYF
CDR3nt: TGTGCCAGCTCACCCGGGACAGGTCCGGGGGAGCAGTACTTC

d_gene: TRBD2
v_gene: TRBV6-6
abundance: NA
j_gene: TRBJ2-3
CDR3aa: CASSYSASGTTDTQYF
CDR3nt: TGTGCCAGCAGTTATTCGGCTAGCGGGACCACAGATACGCAGTATTTT

d_gene: NA
v_gene: TRBV30
abundance: many
j_gene: TRBJ2-5
CDR3aa: CAWRRPGQETQYF
CDR3nt: TGTGCCTGGAGGAGGCCGGGCCAAGAGACCCAGTACTTC

d_gene: TRBD2
v_gene: TRBV5-5
abundance: NA
j_gene: TRBJ2-4
CDR3aa: CASSLYSGVAKNIQYF
CDR3nt: TGTGCCAGCAGCTTGTATAGCGGGGTAGCCAAAAACATTCAGTACTTC

d_gene: TRBD2
v_gene: TRBV5-4
abundance: once
j_gene: TRBJ2-7
CDR3aa: CASSLPGASGDEQYF
CDR3nt: TGTGCCAGCAGCCTACCTGGTGCTAGCGGGGACGAGCAGTACTTC